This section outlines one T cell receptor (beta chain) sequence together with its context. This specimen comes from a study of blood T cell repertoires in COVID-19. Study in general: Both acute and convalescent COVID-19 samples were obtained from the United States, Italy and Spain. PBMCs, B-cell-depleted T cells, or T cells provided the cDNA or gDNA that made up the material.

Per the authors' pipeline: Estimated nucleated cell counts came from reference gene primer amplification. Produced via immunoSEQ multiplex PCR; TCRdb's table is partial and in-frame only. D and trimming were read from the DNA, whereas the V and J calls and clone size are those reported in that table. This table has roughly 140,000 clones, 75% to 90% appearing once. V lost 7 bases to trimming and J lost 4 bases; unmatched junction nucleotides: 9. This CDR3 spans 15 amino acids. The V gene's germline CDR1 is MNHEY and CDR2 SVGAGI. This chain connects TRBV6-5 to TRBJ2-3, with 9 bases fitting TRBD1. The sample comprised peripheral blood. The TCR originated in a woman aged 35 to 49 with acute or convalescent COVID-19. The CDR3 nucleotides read TGTGCCAGCAAACATGACAGGGGGTCATCAGATACGCAGTATTTT. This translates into CASKHDRGSSDTQYF.